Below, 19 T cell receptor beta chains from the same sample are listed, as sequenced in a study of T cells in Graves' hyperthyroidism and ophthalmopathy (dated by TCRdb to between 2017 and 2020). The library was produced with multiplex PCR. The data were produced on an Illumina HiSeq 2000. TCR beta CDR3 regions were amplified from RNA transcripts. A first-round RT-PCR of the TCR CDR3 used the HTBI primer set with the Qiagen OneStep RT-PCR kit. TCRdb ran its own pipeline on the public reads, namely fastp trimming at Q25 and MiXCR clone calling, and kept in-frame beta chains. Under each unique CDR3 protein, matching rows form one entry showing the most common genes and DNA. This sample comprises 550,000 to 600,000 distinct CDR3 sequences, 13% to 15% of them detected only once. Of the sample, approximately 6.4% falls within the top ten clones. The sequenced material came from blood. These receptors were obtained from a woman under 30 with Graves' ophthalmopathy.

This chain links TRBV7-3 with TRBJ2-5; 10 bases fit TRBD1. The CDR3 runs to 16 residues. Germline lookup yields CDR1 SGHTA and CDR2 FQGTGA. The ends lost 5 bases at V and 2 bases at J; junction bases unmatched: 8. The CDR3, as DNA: TGTGCCAGCAGCCCCCAGACAGGGGGCGGGCAAGAGACCCAGTACTTC. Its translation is CASSPQTGGGQETQYF.

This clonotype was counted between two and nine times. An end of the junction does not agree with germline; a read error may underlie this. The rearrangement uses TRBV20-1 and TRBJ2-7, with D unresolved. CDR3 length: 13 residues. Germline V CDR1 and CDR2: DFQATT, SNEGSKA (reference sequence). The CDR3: CSARGTASYEQYF. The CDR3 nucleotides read TGCAGTGCGAGAGGTACAGCCTCCTACGAGCAGTACTTC.

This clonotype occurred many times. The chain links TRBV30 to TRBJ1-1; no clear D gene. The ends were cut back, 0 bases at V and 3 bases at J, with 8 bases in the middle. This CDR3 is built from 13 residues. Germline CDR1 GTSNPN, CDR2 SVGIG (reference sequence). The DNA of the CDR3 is TGTGCCTGGAGTGTATCGATTCACACTGAAGCTTTCTTT. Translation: CAWSVSIHTEAFF.

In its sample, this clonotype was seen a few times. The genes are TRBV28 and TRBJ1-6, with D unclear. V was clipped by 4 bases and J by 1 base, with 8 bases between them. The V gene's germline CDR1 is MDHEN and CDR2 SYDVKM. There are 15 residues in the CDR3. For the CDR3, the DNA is TGTGCCAGCAGTTCCACCGGGTCCTATAATTCACCCCTCCACTTT. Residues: CASSSTGSYNSPLHF.

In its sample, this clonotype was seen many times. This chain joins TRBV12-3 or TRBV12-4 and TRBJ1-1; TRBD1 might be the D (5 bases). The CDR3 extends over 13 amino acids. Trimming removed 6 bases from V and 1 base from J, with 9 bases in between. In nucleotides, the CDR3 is TGTGCCAGCAGGTCTAGGGGGAACACTGAAGCTTTCTTT. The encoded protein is CASRSRGNTEAFF.

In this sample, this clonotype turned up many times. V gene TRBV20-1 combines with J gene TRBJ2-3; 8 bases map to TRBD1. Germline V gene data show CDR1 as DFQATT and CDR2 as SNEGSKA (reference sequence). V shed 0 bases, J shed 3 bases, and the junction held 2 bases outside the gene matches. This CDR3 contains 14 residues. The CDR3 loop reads CSARDDRGTDTQYF. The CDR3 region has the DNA TGCAGTGCTAGAGACGACAGGGGAACAGATACGCAGTATTTT.

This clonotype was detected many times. The CDR3, as DNA: TGTGCCAGCAGTTTCCGGACAGGGCTTAATGAAAAACTGTTTTTT. Amino acids: CASSFRTGLNEKLFF. V is TRBV27 and J is TRBJ1-4, with 8 bases aligning to TRBD1. V lost 3 bases and J lost 4; bases outside the gene matches: 4. This CDR3 region has 15 residues. Germline values: CDR1 MNHEY, CDR2 SMNVEV (reference sequence).

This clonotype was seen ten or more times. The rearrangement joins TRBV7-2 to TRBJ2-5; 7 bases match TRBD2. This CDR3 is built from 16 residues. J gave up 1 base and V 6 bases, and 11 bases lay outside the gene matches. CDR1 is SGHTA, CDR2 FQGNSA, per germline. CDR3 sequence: CASSPDVERGQETQYF. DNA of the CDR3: TGTGCCAGCAGTCCTGATGTGGAGCGGGGCCAAGAGACCCAGTACTTC. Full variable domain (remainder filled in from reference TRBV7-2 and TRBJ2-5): GAGVSQSPSNKVTEKGKDVELRCDPISGHTALYWYRQSLGQGLEFLIYFQGNSAPDKSGLPSDRFSAERTGGSVSTLTIQRTQQEDSAVYLCASSPDVERGQETQYFGPGTRLLVL.

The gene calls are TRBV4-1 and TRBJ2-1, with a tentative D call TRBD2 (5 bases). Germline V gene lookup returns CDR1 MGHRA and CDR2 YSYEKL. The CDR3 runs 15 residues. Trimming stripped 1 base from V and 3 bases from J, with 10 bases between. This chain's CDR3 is CASSQALRDYNEQFF. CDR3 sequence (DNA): TGCGCCAGCAGCCAAGCCTTGAGGGACTACAATGAGCAGTTCTTC.

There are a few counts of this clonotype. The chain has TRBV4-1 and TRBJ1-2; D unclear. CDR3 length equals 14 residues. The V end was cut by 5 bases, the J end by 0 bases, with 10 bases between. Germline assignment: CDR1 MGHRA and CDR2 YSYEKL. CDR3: CASSVYLSNYGYTF. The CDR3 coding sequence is TGCGCCAGCAGCGTCTATTTGTCTAACTATGGCTACACCTTC.

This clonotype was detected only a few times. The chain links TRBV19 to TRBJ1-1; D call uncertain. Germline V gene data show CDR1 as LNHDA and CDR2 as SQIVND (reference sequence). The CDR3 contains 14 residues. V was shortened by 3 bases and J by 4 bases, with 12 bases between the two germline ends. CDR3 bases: TGTGCCAGTAGTATGAGGGTTTCGGCCACTGAAGCTTTCTTT. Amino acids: CASSMRVSATEAFF.

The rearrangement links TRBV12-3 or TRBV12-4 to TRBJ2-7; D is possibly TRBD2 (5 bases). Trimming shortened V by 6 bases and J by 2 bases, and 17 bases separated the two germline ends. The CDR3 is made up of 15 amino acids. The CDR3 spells CASSPGEGEAYEQYF. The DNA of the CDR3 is TGTGCCAGCAGCCCCGGTGAGGGAGAGGCCTACGAGCAGTACTTC.

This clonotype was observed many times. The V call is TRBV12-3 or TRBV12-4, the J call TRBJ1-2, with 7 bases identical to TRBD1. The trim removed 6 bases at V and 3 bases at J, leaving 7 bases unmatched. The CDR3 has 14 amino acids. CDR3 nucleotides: TGTGCCAGCAGCCCAAGGGGGCAGGACTATGGCTACACCTTC. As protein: CASSPRGQDYGYTF.

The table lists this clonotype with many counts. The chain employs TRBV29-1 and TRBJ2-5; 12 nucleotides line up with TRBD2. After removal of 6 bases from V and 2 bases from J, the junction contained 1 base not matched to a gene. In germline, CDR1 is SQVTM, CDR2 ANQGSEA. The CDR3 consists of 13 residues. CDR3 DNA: TGCAGCGTACTAGCGGGAGGACAAGAGACCCAGTACTTC. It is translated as CSVLAGGQETQYF.

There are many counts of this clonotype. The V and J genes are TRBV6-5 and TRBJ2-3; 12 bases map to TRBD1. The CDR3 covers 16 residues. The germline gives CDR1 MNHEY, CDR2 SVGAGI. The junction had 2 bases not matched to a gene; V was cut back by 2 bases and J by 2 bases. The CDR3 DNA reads TGTGCCAGCAGTTACGGGACAGGGGGCGCCACAGATACGCAGTATTTT. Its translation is CASSYGTGGATDTQYF.

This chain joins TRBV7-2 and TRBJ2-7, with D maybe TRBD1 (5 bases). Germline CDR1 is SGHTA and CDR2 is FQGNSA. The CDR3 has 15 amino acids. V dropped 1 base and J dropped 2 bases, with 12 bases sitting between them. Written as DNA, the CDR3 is TGTGCCAGCAGCTTAGGGGCAGGGTGGGCCTACGAGCAGTACTTC. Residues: CASSLGAGWAYEQYF. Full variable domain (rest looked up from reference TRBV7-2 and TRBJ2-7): GAGVSQSPSNKVTEKGKDVELRCDPISGHTALYWYRQSLGQGLEFLIYFQGNSAPDKSGLPSDRFSAERTGGSVSTLTIQRTQQEDSAVYLCASSLGAGWAYEQYFGPGTRLTVT.

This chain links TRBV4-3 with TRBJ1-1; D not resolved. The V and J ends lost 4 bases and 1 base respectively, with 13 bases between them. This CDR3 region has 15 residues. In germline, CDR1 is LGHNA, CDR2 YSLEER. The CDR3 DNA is TGCGCCAGCAGCCCGCTCACGTTTGGGAACACTGAAGCTTTCTTT. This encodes CASSPLTFGNTEAFF.

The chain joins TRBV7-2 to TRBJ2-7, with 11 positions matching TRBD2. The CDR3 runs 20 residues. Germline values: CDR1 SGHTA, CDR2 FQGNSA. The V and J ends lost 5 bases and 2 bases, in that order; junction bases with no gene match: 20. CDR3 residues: CASSAVGGTSGFITPYEQYF. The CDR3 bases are TGTGCCAGCAGCGCCGTAGGCGGGACTAGCGGTTTTATAACCCCCTACGAGCAGTACTTC.

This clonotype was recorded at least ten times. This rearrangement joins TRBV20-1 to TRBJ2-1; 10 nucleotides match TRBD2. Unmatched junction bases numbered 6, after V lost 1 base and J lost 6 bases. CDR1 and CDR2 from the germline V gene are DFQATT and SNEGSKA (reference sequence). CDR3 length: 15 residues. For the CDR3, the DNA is TGCAGTGCTAGAGTTCCGGGACTAGCGTTCAATGAGCAGTTCTTC. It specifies CSARVPGLAFNEQFF.